The 31 T cell receptor beta chains in this list originate from one sample, sequenced in a study of blood T cell repertoires in COVID-19. Libraries were prepared by immunoSEQ multiplex PCR; TCRdb keeps only in-frame clonotypes and omits some of them. This table holds 100,000 or so clones, over 75% found once. Sequenced input: peripheral blood. Receptors were obtained from a woman aged 25-40 years with acute or convalescent COVID-19.

The chain couples TRBV6-5 to TRBJ2-7; TRBD1 might be the D (8 bases). Trimming left V 0 bases short and J 4 bases short, with 13 bases between. The germline CDR1 and CDR2 sequences are MNHEY and SVGAGI. The CDR3 has 15 amino acids. Here the CDR3 reads CASSYSGQGGYEQYF. CDR3 bases: TGTGCCAGCAGTTACTCAGGACAGGGAGGGTACGAGCAGTACTTC.

For this clone: Other DNA sequences in the sample encode the same CDR3. The V and J genes are TRBV3-1 (or the pseudogene TRBV3-2) and TRBJ1-5, with D hard to call. This CDR3 spans 15 amino acids. Trimming pared 3 bases from V and 1 base from J, leaving 10 bases between. Germline V gene data show CDR1 as LGHDT and CDR2 as YNNKEL (reference sequence). The chain's CDR3 is CASSQGSGSNQPQHF. Written as DNA, the CDR3 is TGTGCCAGCAGCCAGGGGTCGGGAAGCAATCAGCCCCAGCATTTT.

This clone showed up just a few times. This chain uses TRBV12-1 with TRBJ2-7; TRBD1, the D gene given by the table, was not confirmed from the DNA. TRBV12-1 is classified as a pseudogene. The CDR3 length is 16 residues. The CDR3 is CASSRLTGPSSYEQYF. The CDR3 region has the DNA TGTGCCAGCAGCCGCCTTACAGGGCCGAGCTCCTACGAGCAGTACTTC.

On this clone: The sample has other DNA sequences that encode this CDR3 too. The chain has TRBV6-5 and TRBJ1-2, with TRBD1 as a possible D gene (5 bases). The V gene lost 0 bases and the J gene lost 4 bases, with 12 bases spanning the gap. CDR3 length equals 15 residues. The germline gives CDR1 MNHEY, CDR2 SVGAGI. CDR3 in DNA: TGTGCCAGCAGTTACTCGCGGGGGGGTAGCTATGGCTACACCTTC. Its protein is CASSYSRGGSYGYTF.

This clone was detected only a few times. The V gene is TRBV5-1, the J gene TRBJ2-7; D not certain. This CDR3 is 14 amino acids long. V lost 0 bases to trimming and J lost 5 bases, with 12 bases between them. Germline values: CDR1 SGHRS, CDR2 YFSETQ. The CDR3 reads CASSLAGWVNEQYF. The CDR3 DNA reads TGCGCCAGCAGCTTGGCGGGTTGGGTAAACGAGCAGTACTTC.

This chain uses TRBV4-1 with TRBJ1-5; 7 bases align to TRBD1. V gave up 1 base and J gave up 1 base; unmatched junction bases: 10. CDR3 length equals 18 residues. Per germline, CDR1 MGHRA and CDR2 YSYEKL. The CDR3 sequence: CASSQGEILTGSNQPQHF. For the CDR3, the DNA is TGCGCCAGCAGCCAAGGGGAAATTTTGACAGGGAGCAATCAGCCCCAGCATTTT.

This clone appeared once. The CDR3 nucleotides read TGTGCCAGCAGACCATCAGCGGGGTATAGTGGCTACACCTTC. The encoded protein is CASRPSAGYSGYTF. The chain joins TRBV6-5 to TRBJ1-2; D is ambiguous. Germline values: CDR1 MNHEY, CDR2 SVGAGI. Trimming removed 6 bases at V and 7 bases at J, with 18 bases between. The length of the CDR3 is 14 residues.

The J gene is TRBJ1-4, the V gene TRBV3-1 (or the pseudogene TRBV3-2); D perhaps matches TRBD1 (6 bases). Germline CDR1 and CDR2: LGHDT and YNNKEL (reference sequence). The CDR3 covers 18 residues. V shed 1 base and J shed 0 bases, with 15 bases lying between them. The CDR3 DNA reads TGTGCCAGCAGCCAAGGCCCAAATGGGGGCGCAACTAATGAAAAACTGTTTTTT. It encodes CASSQGPNGGATNEKLFF.

The chain has TRBV27 and TRBJ2-7; no firm D call. Germline V gives CDR1 MNHEY, CDR2 SMNVEV (reference sequence). This CDR3 has 15 amino acids. Trimming took off 5 bases at V and 2 bases at J, with 16 bases between the two ends. The CDR3 protein is CASSPGHAYPYEQYF. The CDR3 region has the DNA TGTGCCAGCAGTCCTGGGCACGCCTACCCCTACGAGCAGTACTTC.

This chain uses TRBV7-9 with TRBJ2-7; 8 positions match TRBD1. The CDR3 has 14 amino acids. V trimming: 5 bases; J trimming: 4 bases; junction bases outside the gene matches: 7. The germline CDR1 and CDR2 sequences are SEHNR and FQNEAQ (reference sequence). The CDR3 sequence: CASSPGTGEYEQYF. The CDR3 coding sequence is TGTGCCAGCAGCCCGGGGACAGGAGAGTACGAGCAGTACTTC.

The chain joins TRBV5-1 to TRBJ1-3; 7 nucleotides line up with TRBD1. Per the germline V gene, CDR1 is SGHRS and CDR2 is YFSETQ. CDR3 size: 14 residues. The ends lost 5 bases at V and 4 bases at J; junction bases unmatched: 6. CDR3 protein: CASSPDRVGNTIYF. The CDR3 DNA is TGCGCCAGCAGTCCTGACAGGGTCGGAAACACCATATATTTT. Full variable domain (missing parts from reference TRBV5-1 and TRBJ1-3): KAGVTQTPRYLIKTRGQQVTLSCSPISGHRSVSWYQQTPGQGLQFLFEYFSETQRNKGNFPGRFSGRQFSNSRSEMNVSTLELGDSALYLCASSPDRVGNTIYFGEGSWLTVV.

This sequence joins TRBV6-5 and TRBJ2-1; 9 bases fit TRBD2. There are 15 residues in the CDR3. Germline CDR1 reads MNHEY; CDR2 reads SVGAGI. The J segment lost 12 bases and the V segment lost 7 bases, leaving 16 bases of the junction unmatched. The DNA for the CDR3 is TGTGCCAGCACCGATTGGAGTAGCGGGGGAAGGGGGCAGTTCTTC. Translated, it gives CASTDWSSGGRGQFF.

The rearrangement links TRBV28 to TRBJ1-5, with D possibly TRBD1 on 6 matching bases. This CDR3 comprises 15 residues. Germline lookup yields CDR1 MDHEN and CDR2 SYDVKM. The ends were cut back, 5 bases at V and 1 base at J, with 12 bases in the middle. Written as DNA, the CDR3 is TGTGCCAGCAGTCCAGGACAGAGCAGCAATCAGCCCCAGCATTTT. Amino acids: CASSPGQSSNQPQHF.

The chain links TRBV5-4 to TRBJ1-2; 7 positions agree with TRBD1. Looked up from germline, CDR1 is SGHNT and CDR2 is YYREEE (reference sequence). With 1 base clipped from V and 4 bases from J, the junction kept 10 bases outside the gene matches. The CDR3 is made up of 16 amino acids. CDR3 coding DNA: TGTGCCAGCAGCTTGAGTGGCAGGGGGATTGTCTATGGCTACACCTTC. Protein sequence: CASSLSGRGIVYGYTF.

The V gene is TRBV5-6, the J gene TRBJ1-5; 7 bases fit TRBD1. This CDR3 has 14 amino acids. Germline CDR1 and CDR2: SGHDT and YYEEEE. The trim removed 6 bases at V and 4 bases at J, leaving 7 bases unmatched. The CDR3, as DNA: TGTGCCAGCACCCTGACAGGGAGTAATCAGCCCCAGCATTTT. Amino acid sequence: CASTLTGSNQPQHF.

This chain uses TRBV11-3 with TRBJ2-1, with 7 bases fitting TRBD2. The junction had 6 bases not matched to a gene; V was cut back by 4 bases and J by 6 bases. This CDR3 comprises 14 residues. Germline values: CDR1 SGHNT, CDR2 YENEEA. In DNA, the CDR3 is TGTGCCAGCAGCTCCTGGGGAGGGGTCAATGAGCAGTTCTTC. As protein: CASSSWGGVNEQFF.

The J gene is TRBJ2-7, the V gene TRBV5-1, with D possibly matching TRBD2 (6 bases). The germline CDR1 and CDR2 sequences are SGHRS and YFSETQ. This CDR3 region has 11 residues. V was clipped by 4 bases and J by 6 bases, with 8 bases between them. CDR3 sequence: CASSQEGEQYF. CDR3 in DNA: TGCGCCAGCAGCCAGGAGGGCGAGCAGTACTTC.

This chain uses TRBV18 with TRBJ2-1, with TRBD1 matching over 9 bases. This CDR3 has 15 amino acids. Germline V gene lookup returns CDR1 KGHSH and CDR2 LQKENI. The V and J ends lost 4 bases and 5 bases, in that order; junction bases with no gene match: 6. The CDR3 region is CASSLRRTGDNEQFF. The CDR3 DNA sequence: TGTGCCAGCTCACTCCGAAGGACAGGGGACAATGAGCAGTTCTTC.

This chain links TRBV2 with TRBJ1-5; 7 positions agree with TRBD1. V was clipped by 5 bases and J by 4 bases; unmatched bases: 8. CDR3 length equals 15 residues. In germline, CDR1 is SNHLY, CDR2 FYNNEI. This CDR3 reads CASSLAGQMNQPQHF. CDR3 nucleotide sequence: TGTGCCAGCAGTCTTGCGGGACAGATGAATCAGCCCCAGCATTTT.

CDR3 region: CASSRRPDRDYEQYF. The DNA of the CDR3 is TGTGCCAGTAGTCGGAGGCCTGACAGGGATTACGAGCAGTACTTC. The chain couples TRBV19 to TRBJ2-7; TRBD1 agrees at 7 bases. The CDR3 is made up of 15 amino acids. Germline-derived CDR1 and CDR2 are LNHDA and SQIVND (reference sequence). Germline trimming cut 5 bases from V and 4 bases from J; bases unmatched to any gene: 11.

This clone was seen a few times. The chain has TRBV7-9 and TRBJ1-3; D possibly corresponds to TRBD1 (5 bases). The germline V gene has CDR1 SEHNR and CDR2 FQNEAQ (reference sequence). The CDR3 totals 16 residues. The V end was cut by 5 bases, the J end by 2 bases, with 16 bases between. CDR3 DNA: TGTGCCAGCAGCCCGTCAGGGTCAACGACTGGAAACACCATATATTTT. It specifies CASSPSGSTTGNTIYF.

This chain uses TRBV5-1 with TRBJ2-2; 8 positions agree with TRBD1. With 3 bases clipped from V and 6 bases from J, the junction kept 4 bases outside the gene matches. Germline lookup yields CDR1 SGHRS and CDR2 YFSETQ. The length of the CDR3 is 14 residues. In DNA form, the CDR3 reads TGCGCCAGCAGCTCCCAGGGGGCGCCCGGGGAGCTGTTTTTT. Protein: CASSSQGAPGELFF. Together with reference TRBV5-1 and TRBJ2-2, the CDR3 gives the full variable domain: KAGVTQTPRYLIKTRGQQVTLSCSPISGHRSVSWYQQTPGQGLQFLFEYFSETQRNKGNFPGRFSGRQFSNSRSEMNVSTLELGDSALYLCASSSQGAPGELFFGEGSRLTVL.

The V and J genes are TRBV19 and TRBJ1-5, with TRBD1 matching 10 bases. V lost 7 bases, J lost 7 bases, and 10 bases stayed unmatched. This CDR3 spans 15 amino acids. The germline V gene encodes CDR1 LNHDA and CDR2 SQIVND (reference sequence). The CDR3 bases are TGTGCCAGTATTACCCCGGGACAGGGGAACCAGCCCCAGCATTTT. Translated: CASITPGQGNQPQHF.

This clone appeared a single time. V gene TRBV5-1 combines with J gene TRBJ2-3; a possible D gene is TRBD2 (5 bases). This CDR3 spans 16 amino acids. V was pared by 4 bases and J by 2 bases, with 17 bases between. Germline V CDR1 and CDR2: SGHRS, YFSETQ. CDR3 region: CASSRTKRLNTDTQYF. CDR3 bases: TGCGCCAGCAGCCGGACCAAGCGACTAAACACAGATACGCAGTATTTT.

The rearrangement links TRBV29-1 to TRBJ1-2, with 9 bases aligning to TRBD1. Trimming at V came to 0 bases and at J to 4 bases, leaving 3 bases not matched to a gene. CDR1 is SQVTM and CDR2 is ANQGSEA in the germline V gene. The CDR3 is 14 residues long. CDR3 protein: CSVEEGQGVYGYTF. DNA for the CDR3: TGCAGCGTTGAAGAGGGACAGGGAGTCTATGGCTACACCTTC. The whole variable domain, filled in from reference TRBV29-1 and TRBJ1-2, reads SAVISQKPSRDICQRGTSLTIQCQVDSQVTMMFWYRQQPGQSLTLIATANQGSEATYESGFVIDKFPISRPNLTFSTLTVSNMSPEDSSIYLCSVEEGQGVYGYTFGSGTRLTVV.

This clone was seen a single time. This chain uses TRBV28 with TRBJ1-5; TRBD1 agrees at 8 bases. The CDR3 extends over 14 amino acids. From germline, CDR1 is MDHEN and CDR2 SYDVKM. V was pared by 4 bases and J by 3 bases, with 2 bases of the junction left unmatched. CDR3 DNA: TGTGCCAGCAGTTCGGACAGGGACAATCAGCCCCAGCATTTT. Translated, it gives CASSSDRDNQPQHF.

This clone was detected only once. This chain links TRBV19 with TRBJ2-4; 11 positions agree with TRBD1. This CDR3 is built from 17 residues. In germline, CDR1 is LNHDA, CDR2 SQIVND (reference sequence). Unmatched junction bases numbered 6, after V lost 4 bases and J lost 1 base. The CDR3 nucleotides read TGTGCCAGTAGTACGGACAGGGGGCCCGGGGCCAAAAACATTCAGTACTTC. Translating it yields CASSTDRGPGAKNIQYF.

This sequence joins TRBV30 and TRBJ2-3, with D possibly being TRBD2 (5 bases). The germline gives CDR1 GTSNPN, CDR2 SVGIG (reference sequence). The CDR3 contains 13 residues. The V gene lost 5 bases and the J gene lost 1 base, with 10 bases spanning the gap. The CDR3 here is CAWSGDGTDTQYF. Here the CDR3 DNA reads TGTGCCTGGTCCGGGGATGGCACAGATACGCAGTATTTT. Variable domain in full (rest from reference TRBV30 and TRBJ2-3): SQTIHQWPATLVQPVGSPLSLECTVEGTSNPNLYWYRQAAGRGLQLLFYSVGIGQISSEVPQNLSASRPQDRQFILSSKKLLLSDSGFYLCAWSGDGTDTQYFGPGTRLTVL.

The chain uses TRBV19 and TRBJ1-4, with TRBD1 as a possible D gene (5 bases). The CDR3 runs to 17 residues. Looked up from germline, CDR1 is LNHDA and CDR2 is SQIVND (reference sequence). The V end lost 2 bases, the J end lost 6 bases, and 19 bases lay between the germline ends. CDR3 sequence: CASSINGGTVGDEKLFF. CDR3 nucleotides: TGTGCCAGTAGTATAAATGGGGGGACCGTCGGCGATGAAAAACTGTTTTTT.

This CDR3 is CATSRERVSGGADTQYF. The CDR3 nucleotides are TGTGCCACCAGCAGAGAACGGGTTAGCGGGGGCGCAGATACGCAGTATTTT. This chain joins TRBV15 and TRBJ2-3; 9 bases agree with TRBD2. Germline V lookup: CDR1 LNHNV, CDR2 YYDKDF (reference sequence). V gave up 0 bases and J gave up 4 bases; unmatched junction bases: 8. The CDR3 runs to 17 residues.

V and J are TRBV5-1 and TRBJ1-2; 7 positions match TRBD1. This CDR3 contains 15 residues. V shed 0 bases, J shed 1 base, and the junction held 3 bases outside the gene matches. In germline, CDR1 is SGHRS, CDR2 YFSETQ. Written as DNA, the CDR3 is TGCGCCAGCAGCTTGGGACAGGGAGGTAACTATGGCTACACCTTC. It encodes CASSLGQGGNYGYTF. The variable domain in full, completed from reference TRBV5-1 and TRBJ1-2, reads KAGVTQTPRYLIKTRGQQVTLSCSPISGHRSVSWYQQTPGQGLQFLFEYFSETQRNKGNFPGRFSGRQFSNSRSEMNVSTLELGDSALYLCASSLGQGGNYGYTFGSGTRLTVV.